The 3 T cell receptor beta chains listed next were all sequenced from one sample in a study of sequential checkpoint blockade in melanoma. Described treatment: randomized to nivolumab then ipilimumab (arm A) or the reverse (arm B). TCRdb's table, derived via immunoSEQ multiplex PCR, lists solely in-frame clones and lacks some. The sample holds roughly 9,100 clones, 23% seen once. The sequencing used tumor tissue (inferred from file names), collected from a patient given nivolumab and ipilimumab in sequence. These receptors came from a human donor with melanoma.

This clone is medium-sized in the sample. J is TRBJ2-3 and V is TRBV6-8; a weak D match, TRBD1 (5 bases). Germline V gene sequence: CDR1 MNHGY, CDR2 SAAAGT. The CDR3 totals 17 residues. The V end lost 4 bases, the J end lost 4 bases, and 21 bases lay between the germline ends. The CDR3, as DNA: TGTGCCAGCAGTTCCTGGGCCTCCAGGGTTTTCCCAGATACGCAGTATTTT. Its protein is CASSSWASRVFPDTQYF.

The CDR3 DNA sequence: TGTGCCAGCAGTGACGTCACGGTCACGAACACCGGGGAGCTGTTTTTT. This codes for CASSDVTVTNTGELFF. V and J are TRBV27 and TRBJ2-2; D call uncertain. V was shortened by 5 bases and J by 0 bases, with 13 bases between the two germline ends. The CDR3 spans 16 residues. Germline V lookup: CDR1 MNHEY, CDR2 SMNVEV (reference sequence).

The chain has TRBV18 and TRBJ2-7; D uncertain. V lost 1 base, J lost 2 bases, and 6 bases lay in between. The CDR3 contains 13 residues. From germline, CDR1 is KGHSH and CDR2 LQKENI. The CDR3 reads CASSPRQPYEQYF. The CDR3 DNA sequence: TGTGCCAGCTCACCACGGCAGCCCTACGAGCAGTACTTC.